This is a list of T cell receptor beta chains from one sample in a study of blood T cell repertoires in COVID-19. The repertoire was sequenced with immunoSEQ multiplex PCR; TCRdb's copy has only in-frame clones and lacks some. The sample has under 300,000 clones; about nine tenths are singletons. Sequencing was done on a sample of peripheral blood. These receptors all come from a woman aged 40 to 50 who had recovered from COVID-19. Each CDR3 is given with its conserved first and last residue. A D gene is named only where the DNA matches it firmly. Only part of the rows carry a size: once, few, many, or a class if the clone is expanded.

CDR3 DNA	CDR3 protein	clone size	D gene	J gene	V gene
TGTGCCACCAGTCGGACTAGCGGCACCGCCACAGATACGCAGTATTTT	CATSRTSGTATDTQYF	once	TRBD2	TRBJ2-3	TRBV24-1
TGTGCCAGCAGTTTCGGCTATGGCTACACCTTC	CASSFGYGYTF	NA	NA	TRBJ1-2	TRBV12-3/TRBV12-4
TGTGCCAGCATCCCAGGGGGGAGAGACGAGCAGTACTTC	CASIPGGRDEQYF	NA	NA	TRBJ2-7	TRBV28
TGTGCCAGCAGCGAAAAAGGGACAGGGGTACAGCCCCAGCATTTT	CASSEKGTGVQPQHF	many	TRBD1	TRBJ1-5	TRBV4-2
TGTGCCAGCAGCTTAGCGGTGGGAGTAACCTACGAGCAGTACTTC	CASSLAVGVTYEQYF	NA	NA	TRBJ2-7	TRBV7-9
TGTGCCAGCTCACCTACGGGACAGAACCACAATCAGCCCCAGCATTTT	CASSPTGQNHNQPQHF	NA	TRBD1	TRBJ1-5	TRBV18
TGTGCCAGCAGTGGGCTCCCCCAAGAGACCCAGTACTTC	CASSGLPQETQYF	NA	NA	TRBJ2-5	TRBV25-1
TGTGCCAGCAGCCCGGGAACTAGCGGGACTTACGAGCAGTACTTC	CASSPGTSGTYEQYF	NA	TRBD2	TRBJ2-7	TRBV7-9
TGTGCCACCGGGGCAGGGGGTTACAACTATGGCTACACCTTC	CATGAGGYNYGYTF	NA	NA	TRBJ1-2	TRBV21-1
TGTGCCAGCAGCTTCCGTCAGGACAGAGGAATGGCCAAAAACATTCAGTACTTC	CASSFRQDRGMAKNIQYF	NA	NA	TRBJ2-4	TRBV11-3
TGTGCCAGCAGTTACTCTCCATCTGGGGCCAACGTCCTGACTTTC	CASSYSPSGANVLTF	NA	NA	TRBJ2-6	TRBV6-5
TGTGCCAGCAGCACACCTTACGGGTCCTACGAGCAGTACTTC	CASSTPYGSYEQYF	NA	NA	TRBJ2-7	TRBV5-6
TGTGCCAGCAGTTTATACGGGACCGGGGAGCTGTTTTTT	CASSLYGTGELFF	few	NA	TRBJ2-2	TRBV27
TGTGCCAGTAATTCCCTAGGGGTAAATGAGCAGTTCTTC	CASNSLGVNEQFF	once	NA	TRBJ2-1	TRBV2
TGTGCCAGCAGTGAAAATCCCGGGGACACCGGGGAGCTGTTTTTT	CASSENPGDTGELFF	NA	NA	TRBJ2-2	TRBV2
TGTGCCAGCAGTGAGTTGACAGGACACCAAGAGACCCAGTACTTC	CASSELTGHQETQYF	NA	NA	TRBJ2-5	TRBV6-1
TGCGCCAGCAGCTTGACAACTAGAGGACAGGGCATGAACACTGAAGCTTTCTTT	CASSLTTRGQGMNTEAFF	NA	TRBD1	TRBJ1-1	TRBV5-1
TGTGCTAGCAGCTTACGGGGGGGACCGGAAGAGACCCAGTACTTC	CASSLRGGPEETQYF	NA	TRBD2	TRBJ2-5	TRBV7-7
TGCAGCGCCGGGACAGGGGGAGCGGACACTGAAGCTTTCTTT	CSAGTGGADTEAFF	NA	TRBD1	TRBJ1-1	TRBV29-1
TGTGCCAGCAGCTTAGCGGGACTAGCGGGGGACAATGAGCAGTTCTTC	CASSLAGLAGDNEQFF	NA	TRBD2	TRBJ2-1	TRBV11-3
TGTGCCAGCAGCTTAGAGAAGCGGGGGAGATACAATGAGCAGTTCTTC	CASSLEKRGRYNEQFF	NA	TRBD2	TRBJ2-1	TRBV11-3
TGTGCCAGCAGCCAGGACACGAACACTGAAGCTTTCTTT	CASSQDTNTEAFF	NA	NA	TRBJ1-1	TRBV5-6
TGCGCCAGCAGCCAAGATCCCGGCCTTTTGGGGCTAGCGGACTCCTACGAGCAGTACTTC	CASSQDPGLLGLADSYEQYF	NA	TRBD2	TRBJ2-7	TRBV4-1
TGTGCCAGTAGTATGGGAACAACGGGAGGCTACACCTTC	CASSMGTTGGYTF	NA	NA	TRBJ1-2	TRBV19
TGTGCCAGCAGTTACAGGGGGATGGGTGGCACAGATACGCAGTATTTT	CASSYRGMGGTDTQYF	NA	TRBD1	TRBJ2-3	TRBV11-3
TGTGCCACCCAAAGACAGGGGAGCTACAATGAGCAGTTCTTC	CATQRQGSYNEQFF	NA	TRBD1	TRBJ2-1	TRBV19
TGTGCCAGCAGCCAGGCTACTAGCGGACGGATTCAGTACTTC	CASSQATSGRIQYF	NA	TRBD2	TRBJ2-4	TRBV3-1/TRBV3-2
TGCAGCGCGCGACAGGGGGCTTCGGACACTGAAGCTTTCTTT	CSARQGASDTEAFF	once	TRBD1	TRBJ1-1	TRBV29-1
TGTGCCTGGAGTGGTGGGAGGCTCTACGAGCAGTACTTC	CAWSGGRLYEQYF	NA	NA	TRBJ2-7	TRBV30
TGTGCCAGCTCACCCGGACAGGGTCGGACTGAAGCTTTCTTT	CASSPGQGRTEAFF	NA	TRBD1	TRBJ1-1	TRBV18
TGTGCCACCAGCACTGCCCTGTTTAGCGGCCTGAACACCGGGGAGCTGTTTTTT	CATSTALFSGLNTGELFF	NA	NA	TRBJ2-2	TRBV15
TGTGCCAGTTACAGCTATGGCTACACCTTC	CASYSYGYTF	NA	NA	TRBJ1-2	TRBV6-5
TGTGCCAGCCGAGGTAACTATGGCTACACCTTC	CASRGNYGYTF	NA	NA	TRBJ1-2	TRBV6-6
TGTGCCAGCAGTTTGACAGGGGGCAGGAGAGATACGCAGTATTTT	CASSLTGGRRDTQYF	NA	TRBD1	TRBJ2-3	TRBV28
TGTGCCAGCAGTGAATGGCGGGCAGCAACTAATGAAAAACTGTTTTTT	CASSEWRAATNEKLFF	NA	NA	TRBJ1-4	TRBV6-1
TGTGCCAGCAGTGAGGCAGAACACACCGGGGAGCTGTTTTTT	CASSEAEHTGELFF	few	NA	TRBJ2-2	TRBV2
TGCGCCAGCAGCTTTGGCAGGGGTAGGGAAAAACTGTTTTTT	CASSFGRGREKLFF	NA	NA	TRBJ1-4	TRBV5-1
TGCGCCAGCAGCTTGGGGGTGGGAGGGCCGGAAGAGACCCAGTACTTC	CASSLGVGGPEETQYF	once	TRBD2	TRBJ2-5	TRBV5-1
TGTGCCAGCAGCGTAGCTAACACGGGTGTTTACACCGGGGAGCTGTTTTTT	CASSVANTGVYTGELFF	NA	NA	TRBJ2-2	TRBV9
TGTGCCACCCAGCGGCAGTTGAACACTGAAGCTTTCTTT	CATQRQLNTEAFF	NA	NA	TRBJ1-1	TRBV5-8
TGTGCCAGCAGCCCTACAGGGGCGAGGACTGAAGCTTTCTTT	CASSPTGARTEAFF	NA	TRBD1	TRBJ1-1	TRBV3-1/TRBV3-2
TGCGCCAGCAGCGGGGCGAGGAACAATGAGCAGTTCTTC	CASSGARNNEQFF	NA	NA	TRBJ2-1	TRBV5-1
TGTGCCAGCACTATGCCGACTATCGGGACAGGGGATGAAAAACTGTTTTTT	CASTMPTIGTGDEKLFF	NA	TRBD1	TRBJ1-4	TRBV27
TGTGCCAGCTCGCCGGGGGGAGTGGGCAATCAGCCCCAGCATTTT	CASSPGGVGNQPQHF	NA	NA	TRBJ1-5	TRBV18
TGTGCCATCAGTGAGGGGGGGGGTCCTAGCAATCAGCCCCAGCATTTT	CAISEGGGPSNQPQHF	NA	NA	TRBJ1-5	TRBV10-3
TGTGCCAGCAGTGATTGGATCGGTACTACGCAGCAGTTCTTC	CASSDWIGTTQQFF	NA	NA	TRBJ2-1	TRBV6-1
TGTGCCAGCAGTACACAGGCTAGCGGGAGGGTTGAGTACTTC	CASSTQASGRVEYF	NA	TRBD2	TRBJ2-7	TRBV6-5